One sample yielded the 17 T cell receptor beta chains listed below, sequenced in a study of tumor-infiltrating lymphocytes in primary liver carcinoma. Joint extraction of RNA and DNA used about 17-30 mg of bulk tissue that was unsorted. cDNA specific to TCR beta was made from 450 to 650 ng of total RNA, with a constant-region primer employed for priming. Libraries covering TCR beta were generated through three nested multiplex PCR rounds (using a slightly modified ARM-PCR). TRBV1-TRBV30 forward primers and a C-beta reverse primer were used in the first two PCR rounds, which each ran for around 11 cycles. TCRdb passed the multiplex PCR reads through MiXCR, listing each CDR3 protein once. The repertoire has 20,000 or so distinct CDR3 sequences, approximately 72% of them found once; the top ten carry 41%. The sample consisted of liver tumor tissue from sampling region 1. Subset defined: tumor region T1, superior pole. These receptors were collected from a man in his forties with primary liver carcinoma and hepatitis B virus infection.

This clonotype has a count of ten or more. The rearrangement joins TRBV28 to TRBJ1-5; D is unclear. This CDR3 is 17 amino acids long. Germline values: CDR1 MDHEN, CDR2 SYDVKM. V lost 5 bases to trimming and J lost 0 bases, with 17 bases between them. The chain's CDR3 is CASSQFSSFISNQPQHF. Here the CDR3 DNA reads TGTGCCAGCAGTCAATTTAGTAGTTTTATTAGCAATCAGCCCCAGCATTTT.

As regards this clonotype: A read error may be the cause here, since a much bigger clone is one base away. The CDR3 loop reads CAGSLSGSTEAFF. The DNA for the CDR3 is TGTGCCGGCAGCTTATCCGGCAGCACTGAAGCTTTCTTT. The chain couples TRBV7-6 to TRBJ1-1, with D unclear. This CDR3 region has 13 residues. The germline V gene encodes CDR1 SGHVS and CDR2 FNYEAQ.

This clonotype is medium-sized (0.01 to 0.1%). The rearrangement links TRBV5-6 to TRBJ1-1; possible D gene TRBD1, 5 bases. Trimming cost V 2 bases and J 9 bases, with 14 bases left between them. From germline, CDR1 is SGHDT and CDR2 YYEEEE. The CDR3 is made up of 13 amino acids. The CDR3 sequence: CASSFWDGEQAFF. The CDR3 nucleotides read TGTGCCAGCAGCTTTTGGGACGGTGAACAAGCTTTCTTT.

Concerning this clonotype itself: One end of the junction is discordant with germline, which a read error may explain. The chain combines TRBV10-3 with TRBJ1-5; D is uncertain. Germline V lookup: CDR1 ENHRY, CDR2 SYGVKD. CDR3 length equals 14 residues. The CDR3 spells CTISEYAGDQPHHF. DNA of the CDR3: TGTACCATCAGTGAGTATGCGGGCGATCAGCCCCATCATTTT.

This clonotype was seen a single time. One end of the junction does not line up with germline, which may come from a read error. The V gene is TRBV11-2, the J gene TRBJ2-3, with TRBD2 as a possible D gene (6 bases). CDR3 length: 15 residues. Germline V gives CDR1 SGHAT, CDR2 FQNNGV. The CDR3: CATSLYVGSPDTQYF. The CDR3, as DNA: TGCGCCACTAGCTTGTACGTTGGGAGTCCAGATACGCAGTATTTT.

About this clonotype: Mismatch with germline at one junction end may stem from a read error. The J gene is TRBJ2-5, the V gene TRBV11-2; no clear D. The CDR3 is made up of 18 amino acids. Germline CDR1 SGHAT, CDR2 FQNNGV. The CDR3 protein is CASNLVRLALGKKETQYF. Here the CDR3 DNA reads TGTGCCAGCAACTTAGTGAGGCTGGCCCTGGGAAAAAAAGAGACCCAGTACTTC.

This clonotype is medium-sized within its sample. The V call is TRBV6-5, the J call TRBJ2-2, with D perhaps assigned TRBD1 or TRBD2 (5 bases each). Trimming cost V 3 bases and J 8 bases, with 13 bases left between them. CDR1 is MNHEY, CDR2 SVGAGI, per germline. The CDR3 sequence is 14 residues long. The CDR3 DNA reads TGTGCCAGCAGTTATGGGGGTCTTACAGGGGAGCTGTTTTTT. This encodes CASSYGGLTGELFF.

CDR3: CVGSLRDRGTDTQYF. The CDR3 bases are TGTGTCGGCAGCTTAAGGGACAGGGGGACAGATACGCAGTATTTT. The chain has TRBV5-4 and TRBJ2-3, with 11 bases that match TRBD1. CDR1 SGHNT and CDR2 YYREEE come from the germline V gene (reference sequence). The CDR3 runs to 15 residues.

The V call is TRBV6-1, the J call TRBJ2-7, with 8 bases lining up with TRBD2. Germline V gene sequence: CDR1 MNHNS, CDR2 SASEGT. The CDR3 extends over 13 amino acids. In DNA form, the CDR3 reads TGTGTCATCAATCCCATAGCGGGAAACGAGCAGTACTTC. This codes for CVINPIAGNEQYF.

Concerning this clonotype itself: One junction end does not reproduce the germline sequence, and a read error may be involved. The chain recombines TRBV20-1 with TRBJ2-1, with a weak D call TRBD2 (5 bases). CDR3 length equals 15 residues. The germline V gene has CDR1 DFQATT and CDR2 SNEGSKA (reference sequence). The CDR3 nucleotides are TGCAGTGCTACCCCCGGACTCAGGCCCTACGATGAGCAGTTCTTC. It encodes CSATPGLRPYDEQFF.

This clonotype turned up a few times. A read error may explain this, as a much larger clone is one base away. The genes are TRBV11-2 and TRBJ2-5; no firm D call. Trimming took off 1 base at V and 3 bases at J, with 6 bases between the two ends. The CDR3 contains 13 residues. Germline V gives CDR1 SGHAT, CDR2 FQNNGV. The CDR3 nucleotides are TGTGCCAGCAGCTTAGCTCCTGAAGAGACCCAGTACTTC. It yields the protein CASSLAPEETQYF. Based on the CDR3 plus reference TRBV11-2 and TRBJ2-5, the full variable domain is EAGVAQSPRYKIIEKRQSVAFWCNPISGHATLYWYQQILGQGPKLLIQFQNNGVVDDSQLPKDRFSAERLKGVDSTLKIQPAKLEDSAVYLCASSLAPEETQYFGPGTRLLVL.

This clonotype was seen ten or more times. The chain has TRBV11-2 and TRBJ2-1; 7 bases fit TRBD1. The length of the CDR3 is 14 residues. The trim removed 5 bases at V and 7 bases at J, leaving 8 bases unmatched. Germline V lookup: CDR1 SGHAT, CDR2 FQNNGV. CDR3 loop: CASSQRQGGNEQFF. CDR3 sequence (DNA): TGTGCCAGCAGCCAAAGACAGGGTGGAAATGAGCAGTTCTTC.

The chain has TRBV11-2 and TRBJ1-1; the D is unclear. V lost 8 bases, J lost 1 base, and 14 bases lay in between. This CDR3 is 14 amino acids long. The germline CDR1 and CDR2 sequences are SGHAT and FQNNGV. CDR3 in amino acids: CASAGGRANTEAFF. In DNA, the CDR3 is TGTGCCAGCGCTGGTGGTAGGGCGAACACTGAAGCTTTCTTT.

This clonotype has a handful of counts. The germline gene is not matched at one end of the junction; a read error may be the cause. The chain recombines TRBV5-1 with TRBJ2-3; 8 bases match TRBD2. The CDR3 spans 16 residues. The germline V gene has CDR1 SGHRS and CDR2 YFSETQ. CDR3 in amino acids: CASSSGAGDWGGTQCF. CDR3 DNA sequence: TGCGCCAGCAGCTCGGGAGCGGGGGATTGGGGAGGTACGCAGTGTTTT.

Many counts were recorded for this clonotype. V usage is TRBV4-1 and J usage is TRBJ2-1; D is ambiguous. Germline CDR1 is MGHRA and CDR2 is YSYEKL. Deletions cut 4 bases from V and 5 bases from J, with 18 bases between. The CDR3 is 16 amino acids. The CDR3 DNA follows: TGCGCCAGCAGCCCGCTCGGTAACAACAACAACAATGAGCAGTTCTTC. Translated: CASSPLGNNNNNEQFF.

This sequence joins TRBV11-2 and TRBJ1-1, with a weak D call TRBD1 (5 bases). V was trimmed by 5 bases and J by 4 bases, leaving 20 bases between them. CDR1 is SGHAT, CDR2 FQNNGV, per germline. The CDR3 totals 16 residues. The CDR3 DNA follows: TGTGCCAGCAGCCCACCCTGGGGGTTGGTGATCACTGAAGCTTTCTTT. Amino acids: CASSPPWGLVITEAFF.

CDR3 sequence: CASSQVLLIARALDTQYF. CDR3 in DNA: TGCGCCAGCAGCCAAGTGTTACTGATAGCGAGGGCCCTAGATACGCAGTATTTT. The J gene is TRBJ2-3, the V gene TRBV4-1; a possible D gene is TRBD2 (5 bases). The V end was cut by 1 base, the J end by 5 bases, with 22 bases between. CDR3 length equals 18 residues. The V gene's germline CDR1 is MGHRA and CDR2 YSYEKL.